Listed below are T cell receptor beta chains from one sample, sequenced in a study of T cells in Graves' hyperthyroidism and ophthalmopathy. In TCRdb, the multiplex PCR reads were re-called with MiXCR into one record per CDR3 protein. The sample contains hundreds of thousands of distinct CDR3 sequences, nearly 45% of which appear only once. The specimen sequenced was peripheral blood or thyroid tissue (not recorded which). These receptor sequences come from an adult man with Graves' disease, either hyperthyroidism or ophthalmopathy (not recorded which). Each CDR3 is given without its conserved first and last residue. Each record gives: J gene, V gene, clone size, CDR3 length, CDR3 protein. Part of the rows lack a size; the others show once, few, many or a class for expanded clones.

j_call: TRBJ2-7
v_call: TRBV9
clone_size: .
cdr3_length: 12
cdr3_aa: ASSEDGSSYEQY

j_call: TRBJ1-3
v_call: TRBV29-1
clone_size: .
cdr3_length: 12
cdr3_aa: SVSGTGAGNTIY

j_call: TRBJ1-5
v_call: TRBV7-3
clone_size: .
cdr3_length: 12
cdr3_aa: ASSSQGENQPQH

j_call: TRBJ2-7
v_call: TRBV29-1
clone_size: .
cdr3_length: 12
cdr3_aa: SAGEAGYSYEQY

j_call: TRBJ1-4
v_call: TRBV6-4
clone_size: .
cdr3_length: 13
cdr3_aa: ASSDPQGSGEKLF

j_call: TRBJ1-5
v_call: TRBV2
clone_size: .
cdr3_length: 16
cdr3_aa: ASSGVLGGRGRGQPQH

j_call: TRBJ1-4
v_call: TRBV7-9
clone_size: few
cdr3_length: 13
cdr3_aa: ASSESDSVNEKLF

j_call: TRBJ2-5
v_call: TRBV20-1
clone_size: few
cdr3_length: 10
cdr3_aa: SAFSTQETQY

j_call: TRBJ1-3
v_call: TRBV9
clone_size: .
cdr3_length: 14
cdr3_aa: ASSVYGRDPGNTIY

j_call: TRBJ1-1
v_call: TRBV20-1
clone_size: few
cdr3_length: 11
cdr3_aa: SAPTGFREEAF

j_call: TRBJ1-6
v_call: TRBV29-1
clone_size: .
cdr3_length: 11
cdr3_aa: SSVGGENSPLH

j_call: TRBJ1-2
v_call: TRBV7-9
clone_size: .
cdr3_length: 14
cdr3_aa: ASSLDRGSSNYGYT

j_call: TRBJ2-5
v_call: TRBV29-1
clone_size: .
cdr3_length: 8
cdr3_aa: SVAWGTQY

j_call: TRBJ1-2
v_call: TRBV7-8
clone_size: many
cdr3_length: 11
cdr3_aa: ASSQLGLYGYT

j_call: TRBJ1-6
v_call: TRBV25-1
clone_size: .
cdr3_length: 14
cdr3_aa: ASSATRQSRNSPLH

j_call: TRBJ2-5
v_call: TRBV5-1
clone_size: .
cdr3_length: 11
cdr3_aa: ASSLTPPETQY

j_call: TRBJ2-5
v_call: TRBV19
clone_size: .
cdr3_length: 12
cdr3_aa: ASSIGFPGETQY

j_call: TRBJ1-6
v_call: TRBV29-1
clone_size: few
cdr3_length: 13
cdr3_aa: SAPSGTGENSPLH

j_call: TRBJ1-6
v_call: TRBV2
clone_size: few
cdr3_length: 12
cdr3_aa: ASSYEGADSPLH

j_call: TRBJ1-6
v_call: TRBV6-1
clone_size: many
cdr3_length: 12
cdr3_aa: ASSTRTENSPLH

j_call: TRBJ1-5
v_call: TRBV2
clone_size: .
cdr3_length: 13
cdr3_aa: ASYGTGGMRQPQH

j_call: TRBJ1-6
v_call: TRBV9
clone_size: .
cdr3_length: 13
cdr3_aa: ASRDAGQRNSPLH

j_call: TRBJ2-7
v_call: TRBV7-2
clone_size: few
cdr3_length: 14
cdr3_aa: ASSLEGTSSSYEQY

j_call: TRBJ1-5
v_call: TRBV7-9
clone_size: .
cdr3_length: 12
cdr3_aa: AWRGDRENQPQH

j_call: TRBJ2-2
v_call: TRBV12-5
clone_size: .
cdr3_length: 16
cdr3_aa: ASGLDWGTGGNTGELF

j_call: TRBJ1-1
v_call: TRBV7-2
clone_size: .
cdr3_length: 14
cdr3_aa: ASSYSGQGRRTEAF

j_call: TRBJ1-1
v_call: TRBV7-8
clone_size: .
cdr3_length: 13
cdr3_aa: ASSAPAGQDSGAF

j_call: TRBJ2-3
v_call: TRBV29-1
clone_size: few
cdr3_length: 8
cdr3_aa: SVGTDTQY

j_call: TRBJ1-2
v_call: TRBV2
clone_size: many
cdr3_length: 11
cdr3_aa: ASNPTGNYGYT

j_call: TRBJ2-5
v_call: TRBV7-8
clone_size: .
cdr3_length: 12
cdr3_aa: ASSLRAGGETQY

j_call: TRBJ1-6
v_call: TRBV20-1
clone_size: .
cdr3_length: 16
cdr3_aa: SARERDRGGLGNSPLH

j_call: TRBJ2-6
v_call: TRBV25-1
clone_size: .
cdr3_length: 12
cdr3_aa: ASRGVTGANVLT

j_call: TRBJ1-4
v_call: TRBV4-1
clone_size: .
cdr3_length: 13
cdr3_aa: ASSPSQGWGEKLF

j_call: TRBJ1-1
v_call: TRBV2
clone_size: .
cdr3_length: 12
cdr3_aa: ASSGGQGTTEAF

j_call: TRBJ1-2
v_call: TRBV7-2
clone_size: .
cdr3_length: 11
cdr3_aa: ASGEVTYYGYT

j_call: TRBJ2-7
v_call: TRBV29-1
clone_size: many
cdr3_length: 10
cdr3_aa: SGGGNSYEQY

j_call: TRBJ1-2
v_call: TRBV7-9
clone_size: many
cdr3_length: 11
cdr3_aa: ASSLNLNYGYT

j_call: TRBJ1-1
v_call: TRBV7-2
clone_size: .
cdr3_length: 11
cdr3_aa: ASSASWATEAF

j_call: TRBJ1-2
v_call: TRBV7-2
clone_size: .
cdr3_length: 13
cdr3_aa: ASSQVGGPGDGYT